These 20 T cell receptor beta chains share one sample of origin, sequenced in a study of tumor and adjacent non-tumor tissue in lung cancer. Three rounds of nested PCR, following a modified ARM-PCR protocol, produced the TCRbeta library. TCRdb passed the multiplex PCR reads through MiXCR, listing each CDR3 protein once. The sample includes roughly 90,000 distinct CDR3 sequences, about 77% seen only once; the top ten take 21%. RNA was extracted from bulk tissue without any cell sorting. Distant lung tissue was collected more than 3 cm away from the tumor edge. The material sequenced was distant non-tumor lung tissue. The receptors originated from a woman between 45 and 65 years old with non-small cell lung cancer.

The rearrangement links TRBV29-1 to TRBJ2-7; the match to TRBD2 covers 10 bases. The CDR3 has 14 residues. From germline, CDR1 is SQVTM and CDR2 ANQGSEA. CDR3 bases: TGCAGTTTCATCAGCGGGAGGGCAATCCACGAGCAGCACGTC. Amino acid sequence: CSFISGRAIHEQHV.

About this clonotype itself: At one end, the junction sequence differs from germline, possibly due to a read error. The rearrangement joins TRBV5-1 to TRBJ2-7, with 7 bases aligning to TRBD1. Germline values: CDR1 SGHRS, CDR2 YFSETQ. CDR3 length: 14 residues. The CDR3 region has the DNA TGCGCCAGCACCTTCATGACAGGGCGCCACGAGCGGTACTTC. Translated, it gives CASTFMTGRHERYF.

With respect to this clonotype: This may arise from a read error, as a much more abundant clone is one base away. The conserved closing phenylalanine or tryptophan is absent in this CDR3, likely reflecting a read error. The CDR3 DNA reads as TGCAGTGCTAGAGTGGGCGGGAGCGCCTACGAGCAGTACTTA. This codes for CSARVGGSAYEQYL. The rearrangement uses TRBV20-1 and TRBJ2-7; 7 nucleotides match TRBD2. CDR3 length: 14 residues. V shed 1 base, J shed 2 bases, and the junction held 5 bases outside the gene matches. Germline CDR1 reads DFQATT; CDR2 reads SNEGSKA (reference sequence).

The rearrangement uses TRBV29-1 and TRBJ2-3, with 9 bases fitting TRBD1. CDR3 size: 15 residues. Germline V gene data show CDR1 as SQVTM and CDR2 as ANQGSEA. The CDR3 coding sequence is TGCATCATTGAAGAAAGGGACAGGGAGTCGGATACGCAGTATTTT. Its protein product is CIIEERDRESDTQYF.

Concerning this clonotype: Germline and junction disagree at one end, which may indicate a read error. The rearrangement links TRBV12-3 or TRBV12-4 to TRBJ2-1, with a tentative D call TRBD2 (5 bases). This CDR3 is built from 12 residues. The CDR3: CASCLGRVEHFF. The DNA for the CDR3 is TGTGCCAGCTGTCTAGGGCGGGTCGAGCATTTCTTC.

As regards this clonotype: One base away lies a much larger clone, so this may be a sequencing read error. The J gene is TRBJ1-2, the V gene TRBV5-1; D not resolved. CDR1 and CDR2 from the germline V gene are SGHRS and YFSETQ. The CDR3 totals 13 residues. The CDR3 region is CSSSLEANYGYTF. The CDR3 DNA reads TGCTCCAGCAGCTTGGAAGCAAACTATGGCTACACCTTC. The full variable domain, rest sourced from reference TRBV5-1 and TRBJ1-2, is KAGVTQTPRYLIKTRGQQVTLSCSPISGHRSVSWYQQTPGQGLQFLFEYFSETQRNKGNFPGRFSGRQFSNSRSEMNVSTLELGDSALYLCSSSLEANYGYTFGSGTRLTVV.

This clonotype has a single count. This is likely a read error, given that the CDR3 carries no conserved phenylalanine or tryptophan at its end. No DNA is shown, since the ends of the CDR3 on it are uncertain; the CDR3 is the one TCRdb lists. J is TRBJ2-2 and V is TRBV4-2. CDR1 LGHNA and CDR2 YNFKEQ come from the germline V gene. 15 amino acids form the CDR3, both terminal residues included. CDR3 in amino acids: CASSQDHTGPGELLL.

A word on this clonotype: The junction departs from the called germline gene at one end, perhaps through a read error. The chain uses TRBV10-3 and TRBJ2-3, with 7 bases that match TRBD1. CDR1 and CDR2 (germline): ENHRY, SYGVKD. The CDR3 totals 16 residues. This chain's CDR3 is CAISGVIGGWTDTQYF. CDR3 coding DNA: TGTGCCATCAGTGGTGTTATAGGGGGCTGGACAGATACACAGTATTTT.

The J gene is TRBJ2-3, the V gene TRBV28; 8 nucleotides agree with TRBD2. This CDR3 has 16 amino acids. V lost 10 bases, J lost 4 bases, and 16 bases stayed unmatched. Germline CDR1 MDHEN, CDR2 SYDVKM. This chain's CDR3 is CANSRRSSGISDTQYF. DNA for the CDR3: TGTGCCAACAGCCGTAGAAGTAGCGGGATCTCAGATACGCAGTATTTT. The full variable domain, with the rest looked up from reference TRBV28 and TRBJ2-3, is DVKVTQSSRYLVKRTGEKVFLECVQDMDHENMFWYRQDPGLGLRLIYFSYDVKMKEKGDIPEGYSVSREKKERFSLILESASTNQTSMYLCANSRRSSGISDTQYFGPGTRLTVL.

Points on this clonotype: Being one base from a much bigger clone, this may be a read error. The chain uses TRBV7-9 and TRBJ2-5; D is undetermined. CDR1 and CDR2 from the germline V gene are SEHNR and FQNEAQ (reference sequence). The V end was cut by 6 bases, the J end by 3 bases, with 8 bases between. The CDR3 runs 12 residues. CDR3 sequence: CASRWGKETQYF. CDR3 nucleotides: TGTGCCAGCAGGTGGGGAAAAGAGACCCAGTACTTC.

Worth noting for this clonotype: One junction end does not reproduce the germline sequence, and a read error may be involved. The chain links TRBV6-5 to TRBJ2-7; D gene unclear. CDR3 length equals 11 residues. Germline CDR1 is MNHEY and CDR2 is SVGAGI. The CDR3 DNA reads TGCGCCAGCAATACCACTTACGAGCAGTACTTC. It yields the protein CASNTTYEQYF.

The rearrangement uses TRBV9 and TRBJ1-2; possibly TRBD1 for D (6 bases). CDR1 and CDR2 from the germline V gene are SGDLS and YYNGEE. The CDR3 length is 14 residues. V was cut by 3 bases and J by 1 base, with 10 bases left in between. CDR3 region: CASSASDSNYGYTF. The CDR3 coding sequence is TGTGCCAGCAGCGCTTCGGACAGTAACTATGGCTACACCTTC.

Concerning this clonotype itself: This CDR3 is missing its conserved last phenylalanine or tryptophan, likely due to a read error. The rearrangement links TRBV20-1 to TRBJ2-2; either TRBD1 or TRBD2 may supply D (5 bases each). Per germline, CDR1 DFQATT and CDR2 SNEGSKA (reference sequence). The CDR3 runs 14 residues. DNA for the CDR3: TGCAGTGCTAGAGGGGGGAGCGAGGCCGGGGAACTGTTTTAT. Its protein is CSARGGSEAGELFY.

A word on this clonotype: Since a much larger clone is just one base distant, this may be a read error. The conserved phenylalanine or tryptophan normally closing the CDR3 is absent here, so this likely arose from a read error. This rearrangement joins TRBV19 to TRBJ2-1; 10 bases line up with TRBD2. Germline-derived CDR1 and CDR2 are LNHDA and SQIVND (reference sequence). The CDR3 consists of 16 residues. Unmatched junction bases numbered 7, after V lost 1 base and J lost 7 bases. CDR3 DNA: TGTGCCAGTAGTATAGGGTTAGCGGGAGGACAAAATGAGCAGTTCTTA. This sequence encodes CASSIGLAGGQNEQFL.

The V call is TRBV6-4, the J call TRBJ1-3; D not resolved. This CDR3 region has 14 residues. V gave up 9 bases and J gave up 8 bases, with 20 bases separating them. Per the germline V gene, CDR1 is MRHNA and CDR2 is SNTAGT. Here the CDR3 DNA reads TGTGCCAGTCTGGGAAAGGGCTATCGAGACACCATATATTTT. It is translated as CASLGKGYRDTIYF.

Notes on this clonotype: Because it lacks the conserved phenylalanine or tryptophan at the end, this CDR3 is likely a read error. This rearrangement joins TRBV6-1 to TRBJ2-4; D gene unclear. The CDR3 has 16 amino acids. Germline values: CDR1 MNHNS, CDR2 SASEGT. The germline V and J ends were trimmed by 2 bases and 3 bases, with 14 bases remaining between them. CDR3 residues: CASSESTVLYKNIQYV. The CDR3 DNA reads as TGTGCCAGCAGTGAATCTACAGTTCTCTACAAAAACATTCAGTACGTC.

Many counts were recorded for this clonotype. The rearrangement links TRBV20-1 to TRBJ2-3; D may be TRBD2 (6 bases). CDR1 and CDR2 from the germline V gene are DFQATT and SNEGSKA (reference sequence). The CDR3 is 17 residues long. V was cut by 0 bases and J by 1 base, with 17 bases left in between. Here the CDR3 reads CSARDPGGERGTDTQYF. Written as DNA, the CDR3 is TGCAGTGCTAGAGATCCCGGGGGTGAGCGGGGCACAGATACGCAGTATTTT.

Notes on this clonotype: At one of its ends the junction is not consistent with the germline gene, which may arise from a read error. The chain carries TRBV5-4 and TRBJ2-1; TRBD2 is a possible D gene (7 bases). Germline loops: CDR1 SGHNT, CDR2 YYREEE (reference sequence). CDR3 length: 14 amino acids. CDR3: CPSNPGGGSYEQFF. The DNA for the CDR3 is TGTCCCAGCAACCCCGGGGGCGGGAGCTATGAGCAGTTCTTC.

This clonotype came up many times. This rearrangement joins TRBV20-1 to TRBJ2-1; D is perhaps TRBD1 (5 bases). This CDR3 is 13 amino acids long. Germline assignment: CDR1 DFQATT and CDR2 SNEGSKA (reference sequence). DNA for the CDR3: TGCACCGCCCCAAGGGGCGCCTACAATGAGCAGTTCTTC. Translated, it gives CTAPRGAYNEQFF.

A note on this clonotype: An end of the junction does not agree with germline; a read error may underlie this. The chain joins TRBV4-2 to TRBJ2-1, with D maybe TRBD2 (6 bases). The CDR3 covers 16 residues. Per the germline V gene, CDR1 is LGHNA and CDR2 is YNFKEQ. For the CDR3, the DNA is TGCGCCAGCAGCCAATGGGGTAGCGGAGACTACAATGAGCAGTTCTTC. Translating it yields CASSQWGSGDYNEQFF.